A single sample gave rise to the 4 T cell receptor beta chains below, sequenced in a study of OX40 agonist ivuxolimab in advanced cancers. The data were produced by immunoSEQ multiplex PCR, yet TCRdb's version contains in-frame clones alone and is incomplete. The sample holds 99,000 or so clones, approximately 93% seen once. Sequencing used CD4+ or CD8+ T cells sorted from blood, obtained in a trial of the OX40 agonist ivuxolimab. The receptors come from an adult with an advanced solid tumor such as melanoma, head and neck, liver or kidney cancer.

The chain is built from TRBV7-9 and TRBJ2-5, with 7 positions matching TRBD2. In germline, CDR1 is SEHNR, CDR2 FQNEAQ (reference sequence). The CDR3 sequence is 15 residues long. V lost 5 bases to trimming and J lost 1 base; unmatched junction nucleotides: 7. The CDR3 sequence: CASSPAGDPQETQYF. The CDR3 nucleotides read TGTGCCAGCAGCCCGGCGGGGGACCCCCAAGAGACCCAGTACTTC.

The chain has TRBV7-2 and TRBJ2-2; TRBD2 agrees at 11 bases. The CDR3 is 16 residues long. J lost 2 bases, V lost 5 bases, and 4 bases had no gene match. The germline V gene has CDR1 SGHTA and CDR2 FQGNSA. CDR3 residues: CASSRGTSGNTGELFF. In DNA, the CDR3 is TGTGCCAGCAGCCGCGGGACTAGCGGAAACACCGGGGAGCTGTTTTTT.

The chain employs TRBV30 and TRBJ2-1; D uncertain. Trimming removed 3 bases from V and 7 bases from J, with 16 bases in between. The germline gives CDR1 GTSNPN, CDR2 SVGIG (reference sequence). The CDR3 has 14 amino acids. The CDR3 reads CAWRATAGLNEQFF. DNA of the CDR3: TGTGCCTGGAGGGCAACCGCCGGTTTGAATGAGCAGTTCTTC.

V is TRBV6-1 and J is TRBJ2-7; D ambiguous. The CDR3 has 11 amino acids. Germline CDR1 MNHNS, CDR2 SASEGT. Trimming stripped 7 bases from V and 0 bases from J, with 4 bases between. The CDR3 is CASKDSYEQYF. CDR3 nucleotides: TGTGCCAGCAAAGACTCCTACGAGCAGTACTTC.